These 21 T cell receptor beta chains were sequenced from one sample in a study of blood T cell repertoires in COVID-19. Using immunoSEQ multiplex PCR, the repertoire was profiled, and TCRdb retains in-frame clones only, with some absent. The top ten clones hold 15% to 20% of a sample with roughly 160,000 clones, about four fifths of them seen once. What was sequenced was PBMCs or T cells enriched from blood (not recorded which). These receptors came from a man between 60 and 70 years old who had recovered from COVID-19.

This clone has a single count. V usage is TRBV25-1 and J usage is TRBJ2-5; the match to TRBD2 covers 8 bases. Germline V gene lookup returns CDR1 MGHDK and CDR2 SYGVNS. This CDR3 has 15 residues. With V trimmed by 6 bases and J by 0 bases, 6 bases remained unmatched. This CDR3 reads CASSYIAGYQETQYF. CDR3 sequence (DNA): TGTGCCAGCAGCTACATAGCGGGGTACCAAGAGACCCAGTACTTC.

The chain carries TRBV7-6 and TRBJ2-1; D is unresolved. Germline CDR1 and CDR2: SGHVS and FNYEAQ. The CDR3 length is 15 residues. V gave up 3 bases and J gave up 4 bases, with 13 bases separating them. The CDR3 region is CASSFRGGGYNEQFF. CDR3 coding DNA: TGTGCCAGCAGCTTTAGAGGTGGTGGGTACAATGAGCAGTTCTTC.

The chain recombines TRBV3-1 (or the pseudogene TRBV3-2) with TRBJ1-1, with D perhaps TRBD1 (5 bases). Germline CDR1 is LGHDT and CDR2 is YNNKEL (reference sequence). The CDR3 loop spans 14 amino acids. The V gene lost 4 bases and the J gene lost 2 bases, with 11 bases spanning the gap. The CDR3 loop is CASSPVGPNTEAFF. The CDR3 DNA reads as TGTGCCAGCAGCCCAGTGGGGCCTAACACTGAAGCTTTCTTT.

The chain has TRBV11-2 and TRBJ2-4; the D gene is possibly TRBD1 (6 bases). Germline values: CDR1 SGHAT, CDR2 FQNNGV. There are 15 residues in the CDR3. Trimming shortened V by 6 bases and J by 1 base, and 13 bases separated the two germline ends. The chain's CDR3 is CASRTQRGAKNIQYF. CDR3 in DNA: TGTGCCAGCAGAACGCAAAGGGGGGCCAAAAACATTCAGTACTTC.

Only one count was recorded for this clone. The V gene is TRBV6-5, the J gene TRBJ2-7; D not resolved. This CDR3 comprises 12 residues. V lost 7 bases to trimming and J lost 2 bases, with 9 bases between them. The germline CDR1 and CDR2 sequences are MNHEY and SVGAGI. CDR3 sequence reads: CASNNLAYEQYF. CDR3 coding DNA: TGTGCCAGCAATAACTTGGCCTACGAGCAGTACTTC.

The chain recombines TRBV5-8 with TRBJ1-3; TRBD1 matches 7 bases. The CDR3 is 15 residues long. Germline CDR1 SGHTS, CDR2 YDEGEE. Unmatched junction bases numbered 5, after V lost 4 bases and J lost 1 base. CDR3 protein: CASSLLGQSGNTIYF. CDR3 DNA: TGTGCCAGCAGCCTCTTGGGACAGTCTGGAAACACCATATATTTT.

This chain uses TRBV6-5 with TRBJ1-1; perhaps TRBD1 as D (6 bases). CDR1 and CDR2 from the germline V gene are MNHEY and SVGAGI. CDR3 length equals 16 residues. The V and J ends lost 2 bases and 1 base respectively, with 14 bases between them. In nucleotides, the CDR3 is TGTGCCAGCAGTTACCTAGGGGGAGGGCCGAACACTGAAGCTTTCTTT. The encoded protein is CASSYLGGGPNTEAFF.

The CDR3 DNA is TGCGCCAGCAGCCGTACGTGGGGAGACACCACCTATGGCTACACCTTC. As protein: CASSRTWGDTTYGYTF. This rearrangement joins TRBV5-1 to TRBJ1-2; D gene uncertain. The CDR3 covers 16 residues. CDR1 is SGHRS and CDR2 is YFSETQ in the germline V gene. With 4 bases removed from V and 4 bases from J, the gap between germline ends came to 20 bases.

V gene TRBV9 combines with J gene TRBJ2-7, with 10 nucleotides matching TRBD1. This CDR3 is built from 14 residues. The junction had 5 bases not matched to a gene; V was cut back by 4 bases and J by 4 bases. CDR1 is SGDLS, CDR2 YYNGEE, per germline. The CDR3, as DNA: TGTGCCAGCAGCCAAGGACAGGGGGGTTACGAGCAGTACTTC. Residues: CASSQGQGGYEQYF.

The chain couples TRBV10-3 to TRBJ1-5; D is unclear. V lost 5 bases and J 0 bases, leaving 8 bases between the germline ends. The CDR3 covers 14 residues. Germline V gives CDR1 ENHRY, CDR2 SYGVKD. CDR3 sequence (DNA): TGTGCCATCAGTAAATTACTTAGCAATCAGCCCCAGCATTTT. Its translation: CAISKLLSNQPQHF.

The chain uses TRBV10-3 and TRBJ2-7; D remains ambiguous. Trimming shortened V by 2 bases and J by 0 bases, and 11 bases separated the two germline ends. The V gene's germline CDR1 is ENHRY and CDR2 SYGVKD. This CDR3 contains 15 residues. The CDR3, as DNA: TGTGCCATCAGTGAGCGAACAGCTTCCTCCTACGAGCAGTACTTC. It encodes CAISERTASSYEQYF.

The chain couples TRBV19 to TRBJ1-4; 7 bases fit TRBD1. The germline gives CDR1 LNHDA, CDR2 SQIVND (reference sequence). The CDR3 runs 15 residues. Losses at the gene ends were 3 bases for V and 6 bases for J; bases not matched to a gene: 7. DNA for the CDR3: TGTGCCAGTAGTATCCAGAGGACAGGCTATGAAAAACTGTTTTTT. Residues: CASSIQRTGYEKLFF.

This chain links TRBV7-2 with TRBJ1-1, with D unclear. The CDR3 loop spans 13 amino acids. Germline CDR1 SGHTA, CDR2 FQGNSA. V gave up 3 bases and J gave up 9 bases, with 14 bases separating them. The CDR3 sequence is CASSFGPTPKAFF. The DNA of the CDR3 is TGTGCCAGCAGCTTCGGTCCAACCCCAAAAGCTTTCTTT.

This sequence joins TRBV9 and TRBJ2-3; D uncertain. Germline V CDR1 and CDR2: SGDLS, YYNGEE. The CDR3 is 15 amino acids. Trimming shortened V by 0 bases and J by 0 bases, and 8 bases separated the two germline ends. The CDR3 region is CASSVGLVSTDTQYF. In DNA, the CDR3 is TGTGCCAGCAGCGTAGGTCTCGTAAGCACAGATACGCAGTATTTT. The whole variable domain, filled in from reference TRBV9 and TRBJ2-3, reads DSGVTQTPKHLITATGQRVTLRCSPRSGDLSVYWYQQSLDQGLQFLIQYYNGEERAKGNILERFSAQQFPDLHSELNLSSLELGDSALYFCASSVGLVSTDTQYFGPGTRLTVL.

This rearrangement joins TRBV5-1 to TRBJ1-6; D not certain. The ends were cut back, 1 base at V and 5 bases at J, with 7 bases in the middle. CDR1 is SGHRS, CDR2 YFSETQ, per germline. The CDR3 runs to 14 residues. CDR3: CASSLNGDNSPLHF. Written as DNA, the CDR3 is TGCGCCAGCAGCTTGAACGGGGATAATTCACCCCTCCACTTT.

The chain links TRBV7-9 to TRBJ2-3; D not resolved. Trimming shortened V by 3 bases and J by 2 bases, and 3 bases separated the two germline ends. The germline V gene encodes CDR1 SEHNR and CDR2 FQNEAQ (reference sequence). CDR3 length: 12 residues. CDR3 coding DNA: TGTGCCAGCAGCTTCAACACAGATACGCAGTATTTT. It specifies CASSFNTDTQYF.

The chain employs TRBV7-9 and TRBJ1-2; D unresolved. V was shortened by 3 bases and J by 4 bases, with 12 bases between the two germline ends. CDR3 size: 14 residues. Per germline, CDR1 SEHNR and CDR2 FQNEAQ (reference sequence). The CDR3 protein is CASSFVARSYGYTF. CDR3 nucleotide sequence: TGTGCCAGCAGCTTTGTCGCGAGAAGCTATGGCTACACCTTC.

The rearrangement joins TRBV29-1 to TRBJ2-2; D may be TRBD1 (5 bases). Germline lookup yields CDR1 SQVTM and CDR2 ANQGSEA. The CDR3 consists of 13 residues. V was shortened by 3 bases and J by 1 base, with 6 bases between the two germline ends. CDR3 residues: CSVDGQNTGELFF. The CDR3 nucleotides read TGCAGCGTTGATGGACAGAACACCGGGGAGCTGTTTTTT.

This chain joins TRBV6-1 and TRBJ1-2; TRBD1 matches at 7 bases. J was trimmed by 2 bases and V by 1 base; bases with no gene match: 4. This CDR3 contains 15 residues. Germline V gene lookup returns CDR1 MNHNS and CDR2 SASEGT. The CDR3 here is CASSEGQGWNYGYTF. In DNA form, the CDR3 reads TGTGCCAGCAGTGAAGGACAGGGTTGGAACTATGGCTACACCTTC.

The chain is built from TRBV7-3 and TRBJ2-7; 9 positions agree with TRBD1. The CDR3 consists of 14 residues. CDR1 and CDR2 from the germline V gene are SGHTA and FQGTGA. V lost 5 bases and J lost 2; bases outside the gene matches: 4. CDR3 sequence: CASSPGQGPYEQYF. The CDR3 nucleotides are TGTGCCAGCAGCCCGGGACAGGGTCCCTACGAGCAGTACTTC.

The chain is built from TRBV2 and TRBJ2-7; 12 bases map to TRBD1. The CDR3 runs 15 residues. V shed 5 bases, J shed 6 bases, and the junction held 8 bases outside the gene matches. Germline CDR1 reads SNHLY; CDR2 reads FYNNEI. The DNA of the CDR3 is TGTGCCAGCAGTCGCCCGGGACAGGGGGCGAGCGAGCAGTACTTC. Translated: CASSRPGQGASEQYF.